This TCR beta chain appears in the sequencing data of a study of shared clonotypes between healthy human individuals. Study at large: Donor ages ranged 18 to 49 years: a couple of women, a few men.

This clone was picked up one time. Its target is unknown. CD8 cells regarded as naive lacked CD45RO, were positively chosen for CCR7, and omitted terminally differentiated effector memory CD45RA+ cells. Deep-level assay runs were performed. Generated by immunoSEQ multiplex PCR, the TCRdb table keeps only in-frame clones and is missing some. The sample has 2 million to 2.5 million clones, roughly 91% seen once. Study-wide findings and caveats: Larger estimated richness was generally recorded for naive subsets relative to memory subsets. Clonotypes shared by all four donors outscored non-shared clonotypes in generation probability.

Trimming left V 6 bases short and J 3 bases short, with 20 bases between. CDR3 size: 16 residues. Germline V CDR1 and CDR2: SQVTM, ANQGSEA. The chain recombines TRBV29-1 with TRBJ1-4, with unresolved D. The sequencing input was naive CD8+ T cells from PBMCs. The origin of this receptor is a man aged 18 to 30 in good health. Some clones in this sample may be carry-over from other donors' samples. The CDR3 loop is CSVREPRTPANEKLFF. For the CDR3, the DNA is TGCAGCGTACGGGAACCCCGGACCCCGGCTAATGAAAAACTGTTTTTT.